These 18 T cell receptor beta chains were all obtained from the same sample, sequenced in a study of neurological immune-mediated disorders. TCRdb independently ran MiXCR on the 5' RACE reads; one entry per CDR3 protein. Among about 59,000 distinct CDR3 sequences listed, roughly 13% were seen once. The sample comprised PBMCs. The receptor set was obtained from a woman aged 55 to 70 with HTLV-1-associated myelopathy (HAM/TSP).

This clonotype was recorded many times. This chain uses TRBV7-2 with TRBJ1-2; 9 bases are shared with TRBD1. Germline CDR1 reads SGHTA; CDR2 reads FQGNSA. The CDR3 extends over 18 amino acids. With 4 bases clipped from V and 4 bases from J, the junction kept 16 bases outside the gene matches. DNA of the CDR3: TGTGCCAGCAGCTCCATTACCCCTTTTGGACAGGGGAGCTATGGCTACACCTTC. As protein: CASSSITPFGQGSYGYTF.

Judged by abundance, this clonotype is hyperexpanded (1% or more). The junction shows a germline mismatch at one end, possibly a read error. The CDR3 DNA is TGTGCCAGCAGCCTAGCGGGCACCCACTCTGGGGCCAACGTCCTGACTTTC. Its protein is CASSLAGTHSGANVLTF. The chain is built from TRBV7-9 and TRBJ2-6; TRBD2 agrees at 8 bases. Germline values: CDR1 SEHNR, CDR2 FQNEAQ (reference sequence). The CDR3 spans 17 residues.

This clonotype was counted at least ten times. The genes are TRBV5-1 and TRBJ2-1; D may correspond to TRBD1 or TRBD2 (6 bases each). Trimming left V 2 bases short and J 2 bases short, with 11 bases between. Germline V CDR1 and CDR2: SGHRS, YFSETQ. CDR3 length: 15 amino acids. For the CDR3, the DNA is TGCGCCAGCAGCTTAGGGGGAGGAACCTACAATGAGCAGTTCTTC. Translating gives CASSLGGGTYNEQFF.

Concerning this clonotype itself: This CDR3 fails to terminate in the conserved phenylalanine or tryptophan, so it likely reflects a read error. It is unclear where the CDR3 begins or ends on the DNA, so no DNA is shown, and the CDR3 is as TCRdb lists it. The V gene is TRBV29-1, the J gene TRBJ1-1; whether TRBD1, the table's D call, matches the DNA was not checked. The CDR3 sequence runs 12 residues, both termini included. Germline V gene lookup returns CDR1 SQVTM and CDR2 ANQGSEA. CDR3 residues: CSGRSGGTESFL.

At least ten counts were recorded for this clonotype. The chain uses TRBV20-1 and TRBJ1-1; 8 bases are shared with TRBD1. V shed 5 bases, J shed 9 bases, and the junction held 8 bases outside the gene matches. This CDR3 is built from 12 residues. Per germline, CDR1 DFQATT and CDR2 SNEGSKA (reference sequence). CDR3 sequence: CSARQGSLKAFF. CDR3 bases: TGCAGTGCTCGACAGGGGTCTCTGAAAGCTTTCTTT.

The chain employs TRBV7-3 and TRBJ2-3, with a possible D match to TRBD2 (6 bases). Germline V gene lookup returns CDR1 SGHTA and CDR2 FQGTGA. With 3 bases removed from V and 5 bases from J, the gap between germline ends came to 15 bases. CDR3 length: 15 amino acids. The CDR3, as DNA: TGTGCCAGCAGCTTTCAAGCGGGCCTTGGAGATACGCAGTATTTT. It codes for CASSFQAGLGDTQYF.

As regards this clonotype: Being one base from a much bigger clone, this may be a read error. The chain couples TRBV7-2 to TRBJ2-1; 13 bases map to TRBD2. Germline CDR1 reads SGHTA; CDR2 reads FQGNSA. Germline trimming cut 6 bases from V and 0 bases from J; bases unmatched to any gene: 2. The CDR3 consists of 16 residues. Written as DNA, the CDR3 is TGTGCCAGCAGGTGGACTAGCGGGAGCTCCTACAATGAGCAGTTCTTC. Protein sequence: CASRWTSGSSYNEQFF.

Regarding this clonotype: At one of its ends the junction is not consistent with the germline gene, which may arise from a read error. The CDR3 DNA follows: TGTGCCAGCTCGTGCAGCTCCGATAATGCACCCCTCCACTTT. The encoded protein is CASSCSSDNAPLHF. The rearrangement joins TRBV28 to TRBJ1-6; D call uncertain. The germline V gene encodes CDR1 MDHEN and CDR2 SYDVKM. This CDR3 is 14 amino acids long.

This clonotype was counted a few times. The rearrangement joins TRBV30 to TRBJ2-1; D ambiguous. V gave up 2 bases and J gave up 8 bases, with 7 bases separating them. Germline V gives CDR1 GTSNPN, CDR2 SVGIG (reference sequence). CDR3 size: 11 residues. The CDR3 loop is CAWSLWDEQFF. CDR3 DNA: TGTGCCTGGAGTCTGTGGGATGAGCAGTTCTTC.

This clonotype was observed at least ten times. The chain's CDR3 is CASRQGQSRTEAFF. Here the CDR3 DNA reads TGTGCCAGCAGACAGGGGCAAAGCAGGACTGAAGCTTTCTTT. The chain uses TRBV6-1 and TRBJ1-1; 7 bases are shared with TRBD1. V lost 6 bases, J lost 5 bases, and 9 bases stayed unmatched. The CDR3 is 14 residues long. CDR1 is MNHNS and CDR2 is SASEGT in the germline V gene.

At least ten counts were recorded for this clonotype. V usage is TRBV10-3 and J usage is TRBJ2-2; 9 bases fit TRBD1. The CDR3 spans 14 residues. Germline V gene sequence: CDR1 ENHRY, CDR2 SYGVKD. With 10 bases clipped from V and 3 bases from J, the junction kept 6 bases outside the gene matches. The CDR3 bases are TGTGCCACCAGGGGGGACAGGGACACCGGGGAGCTGTTTTTT. This gives the protein CATRGDRDTGELFF.

This clonotype was recorded at least ten times. This chain connects TRBV27 to TRBJ1-4; a weak D match, TRBD1 (6 bases). The CDR3 runs to 11 residues. Germline-derived CDR1 and CDR2 are MNHEY and SMNVEV (reference sequence). V lost 7 bases to trimming and J lost 8 bases, with 8 bases between them. The CDR3 DNA reads TGTGCCAGCACCAGGGGCGAAAAACTGTTTTTT. This codes for CASTRGEKLFF.

Ten or more counts support this clonotype. The rearrangement links TRBV12-3 or TRBV12-4 to TRBJ1-5; TRBD1 might be the D (5 bases). The CDR3 length is 12 residues. Trimming removed 3 bases from V and 7 bases from J, with 7 bases in between. CDR3 loop: CASSFSGQPQHF. The DNA of the CDR3 is TGTGCCAGCAGTTTCTCAGGGCAGCCCCAGCATTTT.

This clonotype was recorded at least ten times. V and J are TRBV20-1 and TRBJ1-2; perhaps TRBD1 as D (5 bases). The CDR3 totals 15 residues. Germline CDR1 is DFQATT and CDR2 is SNEGSKA (reference sequence). V lost 0 bases to trimming and J lost 3 bases, with 14 bases between them. This CDR3 reads CSARDPRDGDYGYTF. In nucleotides, the CDR3 is TGCAGTGCTAGAGACCCCCGGGACGGAGACTATGGCTACACCTTC.

This chain connects TRBV5-1 to TRBJ2-7; the match to TRBD1 covers 8 bases. After removal of 0 bases from V and 7 bases from J, the junction contained 9 bases not matched to a gene. CDR1 SGHRS and CDR2 YFSETQ come from the germline V gene. The CDR3 extends over 15 amino acids. CDR3 sequence: CASSLGGQGLEEQYF. The CDR3 DNA reads as TGCGCCAGCAGCTTGGGAGGACAGGGATTAGAAGAGCAGTACTTC.

CDR3 bases: TGCAGTGCTGGATATCCGAGGGGCGGGGAGCTGTTTTTT. Its translation is CSAGYPRGGELFF. The chain combines TRBV20-1 with TRBJ2-2, with D possibly called TRBD1 or TRBD2 (5 bases each). Germline V gene data show CDR1 as DFQATT and CDR2 as SNEGSKA (reference sequence). The V gene lost 5 bases and the J gene lost 7 bases, with 14 bases spanning the gap. This CDR3 comprises 13 residues.

Notes on this clonotype: A clone one base away is much larger, so this may be a read error. The chain links TRBV21-1 to TRBJ2-1; the D call in the table, TRBD2, was not verified against the DNA. TRBV21-1 is shown as a pseudogene. This CDR3 has 18 residues. The CDR3 here is CASSEAPGAGGSYNEQFF. Written as DNA, the CDR3 is TGTGCCAGCAGCGAAGCGCCGGGAGCGGGTGGCTCCTACAATGAGCAGTTCTTC.

This clonotype was picked up many times. V usage is TRBV20-1 and J usage is TRBJ2-7; TRBD1 matches at 7 bases. CDR3 size: 14 residues. Germline V gene sequence: CDR1 DFQATT, CDR2 SNEGSKA (reference sequence). J lost 2 bases, V lost 6 bases, and 10 bases had no gene match. DNA for the CDR3: TGCAGTGCGACCCGGGAAGGGGGCCCCTACGAGCAGTACTTC. Translation gives CSATREGGPYEQYF.